Following are 6 T cell receptor beta chains from one sample sequenced in a study of T cell responses to AZD1222 COVID-19 vaccine (dated by TCRdb to about 2021). Libraries came from the immunoSEQ multiplex PCR assay. The clones in this table, taken by TCRdb from immuneACCESS, are in-frame only. Not every clone is retained; where verified, under half of the shortfall comes from an unresolved V gene, and the cause of the rest is unknown. A total of more than 110,000 clones appear in this sample, 92% of them only once. The leading ten clones occupy roughly 3.1% of the sample. This sample's time point label indicates: baseline before first vaccination. The sequencing used peripheral blood, collected on day 0 of AZD1222 vaccination. Receptors were obtained from an adult in good health.

The chain uses TRBV12-3 or TRBV12-4 and TRBJ1-3; D uncertain. V was trimmed by 6 bases and J by 7 bases, leaving 7 bases between them. This CDR3 is 11 amino acids long. DNA for the CDR3: TGTGCCAGCAGCCTGGGCAACACCATATATTTT. As protein: CASSLGNTIYF.

J is TRBJ2-7 and V is TRBV30; D is possibly TRBD1 (5 bases). Per the germline V gene, CDR1 is GTSNPN and CDR2 is SVGIG (reference sequence). The CDR3 totals 16 residues. V lost 3 bases, J lost 0 bases, and 18 bases lay in between. The DNA for the CDR3 is TGTGCCTGGAGCCCGCTCGGACATAGTAGCTCCTACGAGCAGTACTTC. Translation gives CAWSPLGHSSSYEQYF.

The chain combines TRBV12-5 with TRBJ1-5; TRBD1 agrees at 7 bases. CDR1 and CDR2 from the germline V gene are LGHNT and FRNRAP. Trimming took 4 bases from V and 0 from J; bases not matched to a gene: 12. The CDR3 has 18 residues. CDR3 loop: CASGSARDSTYSNQPQHF. In DNA, the CDR3 is TGTGCTAGTGGTTCTGCCCGGGACAGTACCTATAGCAATCAGCCCCAGCATTTT.

The V gene is TRBV4-3, the J gene TRBJ2-4; D may be TRBD2 (7 bases). CDR1 and CDR2 from the germline V gene are LGHNA and YSLEER. The CDR3 length is 18 residues. Trimming left V 4 bases short and J 0 bases short, with 19 bases between. The CDR3 protein is CASSPQGPGGLAKNIQYF. CDR3 nucleotide sequence: TGCGCCAGCAGCCCCCAAGGCCCGGGGGGCTTAGCCAAAAACATTCAGTACTTC.

This chain's CDR3 is CASSEGGGYTF. Written as DNA, the CDR3 is TGTGCCAGCAGTGAAGGGGGTGGCTACACCTTC. The chain is built from TRBV6-1 and TRBJ1-2; D is uncertain. Germline V lookup: CDR1 MNHNS, CDR2 SASEGT. V was clipped by 1 base and J by 7 bases, with 4 bases between them. This CDR3 is 11 amino acids long.

This clone was found once. The chain combines TRBV11-2 with TRBJ1-3; D is unclear. The CDR3 spans 13 residues. The V gene lost 5 bases and the J gene lost 4 bases, with 9 bases spanning the gap. CDR1 and CDR2 (germline): SGHAT, FQNNGV. The CDR3 DNA reads as TGTGCCAGCAGCGTGGCCAGGGGAAACACCATATATTTT. Amino acid sequence: CASSVARGNTIYF. Together with reference TRBV11-2 and TRBJ1-3, the CDR3 gives the full variable domain: EAGVAQSPRYKIIEKRQSVAFWCNPISGHATLYWYQQILGQGPKLLIQFQNNGVVDDSQLPKDRFSAERLKGVDSTLKIQPAKLEDSAVYLCASSVARGNTIYFGEGSWLTVV.